One sample yielded the 32 T cell receptor beta chains listed below, sequenced in a study of CD8+ T cells in alopecia areata. TCR sequencing used cDNA made by reverse transcription of extracted RNA. Libraries were prepared by immunoSEQ multiplex PCR; TCRdb keeps only in-frame clonotypes and omits some of them. The sample yields over 250,000 clones, approximately 60% seen once. The treatment: oral pan-JAK inhibitor, 5-10 mg twice daily. The material sequenced was CD4+ T cells sorted from blood, taken at approximately week 51, from a patient treated with tofacitinib. All receptors derive from a human donor with alopecia areata.

This clone was seen only once. The J gene is TRBJ2-7, the V gene TRBV30, with TRBD1 matching 7 bases. CDR1 is GTSNPN, CDR2 SVGIG, per germline (reference sequence). CDR3 length: 12 amino acids. J gave up 12 bases and V 1 base, and 9 bases lay outside the gene matches. The CDR3 bases are TGTGCCTGGAGTGGACAAACCGGGACAGTGTACTTC. This sequence encodes CAWSGQTGTVYF.

The chain carries TRBV27 and TRBJ2-7, with 9 bases fitting TRBD1. CDR3 length: 13 amino acids. Germline-derived CDR1 and CDR2 are MNHEY and SMNVEV (reference sequence). Trimming cost V 10 bases and J 4 bases; bases outside gene matches: 8. The CDR3 coding sequence is TGTGCCACCCAACAGGGGGCGGGTTACGAGCAGTACTTC. Translation gives CATQQGAGYEQYF.

This chain joins TRBV4-1 and TRBJ2-6; TRBD1 is a possible D gene (6 bases). Trimming stripped 2 bases from V and 2 bases from J, with 16 bases between. CDR3 length equals 18 residues. Germline loops: CDR1 MGHRA, CDR2 YSYEKL. As DNA, the CDR3 is TGCGCCAGCAGCCAATCCGGACAGCTCCTCCCTGGGGCCAACGTCCTGACTTTC. Amino acid sequence: CASSQSGQLLPGANVLTF.

The gene calls are TRBV6-5 and TRBJ2-3, with D uncertain. V lost 6 bases and J lost 8, with 15 bases in between. Germline values: CDR1 MNHEY, CDR2 SVGAGI. The CDR3 length is 13 residues. CDR3: CASRADGPGTQYF. The CDR3 region has the DNA TGTGCCAGCAGAGCTGACGGACCTGGTACGCAGTATTTT.

CDR3 bases: TGTGCCAGCAGCCGCGGACCAACAGGGGGCGCTTACAATGAGCAGTTCTTC. As protein: CASSRGPTGGAYNEQFF. The chain joins TRBV5-6 to TRBJ2-1; 9 bases align to TRBD1. CDR1 is SGHDT, CDR2 YYEEEE, per germline. V dropped 4 bases and J dropped 4; count of bases not matched to a gene: 12. The CDR3 contains 17 residues.

The chain employs TRBV2 and TRBJ1-6; D possibly corresponds to TRBD1 (5 bases). Germline loops: CDR1 SNHLY, CDR2 FYNNEI. The CDR3 loop spans 13 amino acids. V dropped 5 bases and J dropped 11 bases, with 13 bases sitting between them. The DNA of the CDR3 is TGTGCCAGCAGTCGGGACTTTGGCACACCCCTCCACTTT. Its protein product is CASSRDFGTPLHF.

This rearrangement joins TRBV4-1 to TRBJ2-3, with D possibly TRBD1 on 6 matching bases. CDR1 and CDR2 (germline): MGHRA, YSYEKL. The CDR3 sequence is 15 residues long. The V and J ends lost 0 bases and 6 bases respectively, with 13 bases between them. The CDR3 protein is CASSQEGAFWDTQYF. In DNA, the CDR3 is TGCGCCAGCAGCCAAGAGGGGGCCTTCTGGGATACGCAGTATTTT.

V and J are TRBV5-4 and TRBJ1-2; no definite D call. Per the germline V gene, CDR1 is SGHNT and CDR2 is YYREEE (reference sequence). V was cut by 2 bases and J by 3 bases, with 8 bases left in between. The CDR3 has 13 amino acids. The CDR3 loop reads CASSFLRDYGYTF. CDR3 nucleotide sequence: TGTGCCAGCAGCTTTCTCCGGGACTATGGCTACACCTTC. The variable domain in full, completed from reference TRBV5-4 and TRBJ1-2, reads ETGVTQSPTHLIKTRGQQVTLRCSSQSGHNTVSWYQQALGQGPQFIFQYYREEENGRGNFPPRFSGLQFPNYSSELNVNALELDDSALYLCASSFLRDYGYTFGSGTRLTVV.

The sample holds a few counts of this clone. The chain joins TRBV5-4 to TRBJ2-7; D is undetermined. The V and J ends lost 0 bases and 6 bases respectively, with 7 bases between them. The CDR3 has 12 amino acids. CDR1 is SGHNT and CDR2 is YYREEE in the germline V gene (reference sequence). The CDR3 is CASSLAFSEQYF. CDR3 DNA sequence: TGTGCCAGCAGCTTGGCGTTTAGCGAGCAGTACTTC.

This chain links TRBV30 with TRBJ1-1; D may be TRBD1 (5 bases). This CDR3 has 11 amino acids. CDR1 and CDR2 from the germline V gene are GTSNPN and SVGIG (reference sequence). Trimming stripped 3 bases from V and 3 bases from J, with 5 bases between. DNA for the CDR3: TGTGCCTGGAGGGGGGACACTGAAGCTTTCTTT. Its protein product is CAWRGDTEAFF.

This chain uses TRBV5-1 with TRBJ2-7, with 11 nucleotides matching TRBD1. With V trimmed by 2 bases and J by 6 bases, 1 base remained unmatched. CDR1 and CDR2 from the germline V gene are SGHRS and YFSETQ. The CDR3 has 13 residues. The CDR3 reads CASSFGTGGEQYF. The DNA of the CDR3 is TGCGCCAGCAGCTTCGGGACAGGGGGCGAGCAGTACTTC.

This clone occurred a few times. This sequence joins TRBV4-3 and TRBJ2-3; D is perhaps TRBD2 (7 bases). Trimming removed 1 base at V and 2 bases at J, with 13 bases between. CDR3 size: 16 residues. The V gene's germline CDR1 is LGHNA and CDR2 YSLEER. CDR3 DNA sequence: TGCGCCAGCAGCCAAGTCACGGGGGGCTCCACAGATACGCAGTATTTT. Protein sequence: CASSQVTGGSTDTQYF.

The chain carries TRBV12-5 and TRBJ1-5; no definite D call. Germline V gene data show CDR1 as LGHNT and CDR2 as FRNRAP. V was cut by 0 bases and J by 4 bases, with 10 bases left in between. There are 15 residues in the CDR3. The CDR3 region has the DNA TGTGCTAGTGGTTTGGTAAAAGAGGTGAATCAGCCCCAGCATTTT. Protein product: CASGLVKEVNQPQHF. Based on the CDR3 plus reference TRBV12-5 and TRBJ1-5, the full variable domain is DARVTQTPRHKVTEMGQEVTMRCQPILGHNTVFWYRQTMMQGLELLAYFRNRAPLDDSGMPKDRFSAEMPDATLATLKIQPSEPRDSAVYFCASGLVKEVNQPQHFGDGTRLSIL.

The chain recombines TRBV29-1 with TRBJ1-5, with D perhaps matching TRBD1 (5 bases). Trimming pared 4 bases from V and 6 bases from J, leaving 10 bases between. This CDR3 has 12 residues. Germline CDR1 is SQVTM and CDR2 is ANQGSEA. CDR3: CSVGGGSQPQHF. CDR3 bases: TGCAGCGTTGGCGGGGGAAGTCAGCCCCAGCATTTT.

Only a few counts were recorded for this clone. V and J are TRBV10-3 and TRBJ2-3; 7 bases line up with TRBD1. Unmatched junction bases numbered 5, after V lost 3 bases and J lost 2 bases. From germline, CDR1 is ENHRY and CDR2 SYGVKD. The CDR3 is 15 amino acids. Written as DNA, the CDR3 is TGTGCCATCAGTGACCCGACAGGGTCCACAGATACGCAGTATTTT. This gives the protein CAISDPTGSTDTQYF.

As regards this clone: This CDR3 is also generated by other DNA sequences in the sample. V gene TRBV29-1 combines with J gene TRBJ2-5, with D unresolved. Trimming pared 5 bases from V and 5 bases from J, leaving 6 bases between. The CDR3 runs 10 residues. The germline V gene encodes CDR1 SQVTM and CDR2 ANQGSEA. The CDR3 sequence: CSVRRETQYF. The CDR3 DNA sequence: TGCAGCGTTCGGCGGGAGACCCAGTACTTC.

The rearrangement joins TRBV18 to TRBJ2-2, with a possible D match to TRBD2 (6 bases). Trimming pared 2 bases from V and 13 bases from J, leaving 11 bases between. This CDR3 has 12 amino acids. Germline V CDR1 and CDR2: KGHSH, LQKENI. This CDR3 is CASSPGREALFF. The CDR3 nucleotides read TGTGCCAGCTCACCAGGCAGGGAGGCGCTGTTTTTT.

The table lists this clone with a few counts. The germline gene is not matched at one end of the junction; a read error may be the cause. V usage is TRBV7-9 and J usage is TRBJ2-1, with D perhaps assigned TRBD1 or TRBD2 (5 bases each). Germline CDR1 and CDR2: SEHNR and FQNEAQ (reference sequence). The CDR3 has 11 amino acids. CDR3 coding DNA: TGTGCCAGCAGCCTGGGGACCACGCAGCTCTTC. Translated: CASSLGTTQLF. Drawing the rest from reference TRBV7-9 and TRBJ2-1, the complete variable domain is DTGVSQNPRHKITKRGQNVTFRCDPISEHNRLYWYRQTLGQGPEFLTYFQNEAQLEKSRLLSDRFSAERPKGSFSTLEIQRTEQGDSAMYLCASSLGTTQLFGPGTRLTVL.

J is TRBJ2-5 and V is TRBV5-4, with D maybe TRBD2 (7 bases). Trimming removed 2 bases at V and 1 base at J, with 12 bases between. The CDR3 length is 15 residues. Germline V gene sequence: CDR1 SGHNT, CDR2 YYREEE (reference sequence). The CDR3 bases are TGTGCCAGCAGCTTTGGGGGGGGGCCCCAAGAGACCCAGTACTTC. This encodes CASSFGGGPQETQYF.

The rearrangement uses TRBV5-6 and TRBJ2-5; 12 bases match TRBD2. The V and J ends lost 2 bases and 5 bases, in that order; junction bases with no gene match: 1. Germline CDR1 SGHDT, CDR2 YYEEEE. The CDR3 runs 14 residues. DNA for the CDR3: TGTGCCAGCAGCTTAGGACTAGCGGGGGAGACCCAGTACTTC. It yields the protein CASSLGLAGETQYF.

The chain is built from TRBV7-9 and TRBJ1-5, with D possibly being TRBD1 (5 bases). Germline loops: CDR1 SEHNR, CDR2 FQNEAQ (reference sequence). V lost 5 bases, J lost 2 bases, and 13 bases lay in between. There are 15 residues in the CDR3. The CDR3 loop reads CASSKSGLGNQPQHF. CDR3 DNA sequence: TGTGCCAGCAGCAAGTCAGGGTTGGGCAATCAGCCCCAGCATTTT.

The V call is TRBV30, the J call TRBJ1-1; D call uncertain. CDR3 length: 11 residues. The V gene lost 2 bases and the J gene lost 8 bases, with 9 bases spanning the gap. CDR1 and CDR2 (germline): GTSNPN, SVGIG (reference sequence). The CDR3 is CAWSNRDEAFF. The DNA for the CDR3 is TGTGCCTGGAGTAACAGAGACGAAGCTTTCTTT.

V and J are TRBV30 and TRBJ1-6, with D possibly being TRBD1 (6 bases). From germline, CDR1 is GTSNPN and CDR2 SVGIG (reference sequence). Trimming cost V 3 bases and J 7 bases, with 22 bases left between them. The CDR3 contains 17 residues. The CDR3 reads CAWRAGEMVHKNSPLHF. The CDR3 DNA reads TGTGCCTGGAGGGCAGGGGAGATGGTGCATAAGAATTCACCCCTCCACTTT.

In its sample, this clone was seen a few times. For the CDR3, the DNA is TGTGCCAGCAGCGGGCGGACAGAAATCTATGGCTACACCTTC. It translates to CASSGRTEIYGYTF. V and J are TRBV7-2 and TRBJ1-2; D may be TRBD1 (6 bases). The germline V gene encodes CDR1 SGHTA and CDR2 FQGNSA. The CDR3 has 14 residues. Trimming shortened V by 5 bases and J by 4 bases, and 14 bases separated the two germline ends.

The rearrangement uses TRBV25-1 and TRBJ2-5; D may be TRBD2 (7 bases). Per the germline V gene, CDR1 is MGHDK and CDR2 is SYGVNS. The V gene lost 3 bases and the J gene lost 2 bases, with 16 bases spanning the gap. The CDR3 sequence is 16 residues long. The CDR3 nucleotides are TGTGCCAGCAGTGATCACGGGGGGCCCATTCAAGAGACCCAGTACTTC. The encoded protein is CASSDHGGPIQETQYF.

This chain uses TRBV20-1 with TRBJ2-3; weak D call: TRBD2 (5 bases). Germline loops: CDR1 DFQATT, CDR2 SNEGSKA (reference sequence). Trimming removed 4 bases at V and 6 bases at J, with 8 bases between. This CDR3 comprises 11 residues. The CDR3 reads CSATRGDTQYF. CDR3 in DNA: TGCAGTGCTACGCGAGGGGATACGCAGTATTTT.

The chain carries TRBV19 and TRBJ2-3, with 12 positions matching TRBD2. This CDR3 spans 15 amino acids. The V gene's germline CDR1 is LNHDA and CDR2 SQIVND (reference sequence). The trim removed 6 bases at V and 3 bases at J, leaving 4 bases unmatched. The CDR3 DNA reads TGTGCCAGTAGAGGACTAGCGGGGTTTACAGATACGCAGTATTTT. Its protein is CASRGLAGFTDTQYF.

The chain links TRBV4-2 to TRBJ2-3; maybe TRBD2 (7 bases). V gave up 1 base and J gave up 1 base, with 12 bases separating them. The CDR3 has 16 amino acids. Germline CDR1 is LGHNA and CDR2 is YNFKEQ. The CDR3 DNA reads TGTGCCAGCAGCCAAGTAGGGGGGGCAGGCACAGATACGCAGTATTTT. The encoded protein is CASSQVGGAGTDTQYF.

This clone was counted only a few times. The V gene is TRBV7-3, the J gene TRBJ2-3, with D hard to call. From germline, CDR1 is SGHTA and CDR2 FQGTGA. V dropped 5 bases and J dropped 2 bases, with 11 bases sitting between them. The length of the CDR3 is 14 residues. The CDR3 spells CASSNSINTDTQYF. The CDR3, as DNA: TGTGCCAGCAGCAACTCTATAAACACAGATACGCAGTATTTT.

The chain combines TRBV4-1 with TRBJ2-1; 8 bases line up with TRBD2. Germline values: CDR1 MGHRA, CDR2 YSYEKL. V lost 1 base, J lost 7 bases, and 3 bases stayed unmatched. This CDR3 has 14 amino acids. The CDR3 DNA reads TGCGCCAGCAGCCAAGGAGCGGGGGAGAATGAGCAGTTCTTC. Translation: CASSQGAGENEQFF.

This clone was seen more than once but under ten times. This chain joins TRBV7-3 and TRBJ2-1; the match to TRBD1 covers 8 bases. CDR1 SGHTA and CDR2 FQGTGA come from the germline V gene. V was pared by 5 bases and J by 9 bases, with 12 bases of the junction left unmatched. The CDR3 covers 15 residues. The CDR3 DNA follows: TGTGCCAGCAGCATCGACAGGGGTTTAACGGGTGAGCAGTTCTTC. This sequence encodes CASSIDRGLTGEQFF.

This clone has only a few counts. The chain links TRBV4-2 to TRBJ2-7; 8 bases align to TRBD2. The CDR3 runs 17 residues. V was clipped by 1 base and J by 6 bases; unmatched bases: 14. CDR1 is LGHNA and CDR2 is YNFKEQ in the germline V gene. The CDR3, as DNA: TGTGCCAGCAGCCAAGGTCCGCGCGGGACTAGTGGGGGCGAGCAGTACTTC. It translates to CASSQGPRGTSGGEQYF.